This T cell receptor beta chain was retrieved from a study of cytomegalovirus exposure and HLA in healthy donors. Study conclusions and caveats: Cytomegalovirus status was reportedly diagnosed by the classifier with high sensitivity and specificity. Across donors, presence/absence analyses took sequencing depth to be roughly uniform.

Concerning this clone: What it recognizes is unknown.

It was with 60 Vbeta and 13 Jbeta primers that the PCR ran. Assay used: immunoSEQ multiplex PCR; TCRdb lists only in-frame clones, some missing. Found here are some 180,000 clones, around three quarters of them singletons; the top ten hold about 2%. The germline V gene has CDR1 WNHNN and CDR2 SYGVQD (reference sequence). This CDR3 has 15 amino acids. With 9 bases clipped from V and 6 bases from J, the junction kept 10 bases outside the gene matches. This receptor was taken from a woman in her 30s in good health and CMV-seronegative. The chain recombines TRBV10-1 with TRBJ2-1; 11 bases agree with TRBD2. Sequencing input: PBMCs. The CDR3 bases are TGCGCCAGTCCTAGCGGGAGGCGTGGCGGCAATGAGCAGTTCTTC. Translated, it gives CASPSGRRGGNEQFF.